This TCR beta chain is drawn from a study of blood T cell repertoires in COVID-19. Study at large: Sources were T cells, B-cell-depleted T cells, or PBMCs; the material itself was cDNA or gDNA.

The germline gives CDR1 PRHDT, CDR2 FYEKMQ (reference sequence). V was trimmed by 3 bases and J by 2 bases, leaving 10 bases between them. The CDR3 has 14 amino acids. Clones were sequenced by immunoSEQ multiplex PCR, and TCRdb holds only the in-frame ones, with some missing. The data contain approximately 330,000 clones, approximately 87% of them singletons. Sequencing was carried out using peripheral blood. This chain links TRBV13 with TRBJ2-5, with D possibly matching TRBD1 (6 bases). The sequence derives from a woman in her forties or fifties with active or convalescent COVID-19. The CDR3 nucleotides read TGTGCCAGCAGCTTTGGGCAGGGGCAAGAGACCCAGTACTTC. Its protein product is CASSFGQGQETQYF.